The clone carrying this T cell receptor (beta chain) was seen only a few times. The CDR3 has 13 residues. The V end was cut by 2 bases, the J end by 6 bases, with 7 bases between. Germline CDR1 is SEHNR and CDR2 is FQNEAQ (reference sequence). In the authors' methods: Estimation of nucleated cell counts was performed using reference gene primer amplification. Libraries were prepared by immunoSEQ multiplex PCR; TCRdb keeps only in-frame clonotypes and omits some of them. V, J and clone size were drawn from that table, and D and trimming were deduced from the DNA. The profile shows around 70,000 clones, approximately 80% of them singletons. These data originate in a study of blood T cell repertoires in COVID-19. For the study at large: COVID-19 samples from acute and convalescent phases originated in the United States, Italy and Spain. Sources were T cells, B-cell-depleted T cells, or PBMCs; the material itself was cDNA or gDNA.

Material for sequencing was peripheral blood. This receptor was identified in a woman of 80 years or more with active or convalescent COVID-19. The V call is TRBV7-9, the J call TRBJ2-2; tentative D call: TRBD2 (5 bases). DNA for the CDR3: TGTGCCAGCAGCTTAACTAGTTCCGGGGAGCTGTTTTTT. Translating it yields CASSLTSSGELFF.